The entry below gives a single TCR beta chain sequence along with its context. Its antigen is not known. The study isolated at least 6.5 million PBMCs from each sample. Total RNA amounts of at least 5 micrograms were extracted per sample. This sample stems from a study of blood T cells in healthy people across ages. Study-level findings and limits: Not knowing donor CMV status may have confounded expanded clonotype changes.

The second PCR ran about 6 to 11 cycles with a sample-barcoded 5' primer and J-beta primers. A minimum of 3 million CDR3-containing paired-end reads was obtained for each sample. TCRdb reanalysed the 5' RACE reads using MiXCR and keeps one entry per CDR3 protein. The repertoire holds approximately 1.5 million distinct CDR3 sequences, with 40% to 45% as singletons. The specimen sequenced was blood. This sequence was found in a woman in her late teens or twenties in good health.

The CDR3, as DNA: TGTGCCAGCAGCTTAAGGGCGGCTAACACTGAAGCTTTCTTT. It is translated as CASSLRAANTEAFF. V gene TRBV7-2 combines with J gene TRBJ1-1; D unclear. Germline V CDR1 and CDR2: SGHTA, FQGNSA. Trimming took 2 bases from V and 2 from J, leaving 9 bases between them. The CDR3 is 14 residues long.